Shown below are 31 T cell receptor beta chains from a single sample sequenced in a study of T cell repertoires in cytomegalovirus infection. These receptors lack a known antigen. Via MiXCR, TCRdb re-called the reads, giving one row per CDR3 protein. The table includes around 770,000 distinct CDR3 sequences, about 28% detected once. Sequenced material: cultured CD8+ T cells from PBMCs, taken from culture after CMV antigen stimulation. All receptors come from a human donor in good health (CMV status not recorded). Some clones in this sample may be carry-over from other donors' samples.

In nucleotides, the CDR3 is TGTGCCAGCAGGCGCGGACTAGAAGAGACCCAGTACTTC. Protein: CASRRGLEETQYF. This sequence joins TRBV7-6 and TRBJ2-5; 7 bases match TRBD2. The germline V gene has CDR1 SGHVS and CDR2 FNYEAQ. The CDR3 length is 13 residues. V shed 6 bases and J 3 bases; nucleotides not matched to a gene: 4.

The chain couples TRBV20-1 to TRBJ1-1; the D gene is possibly TRBD1 (5 bases). CDR1 is DFQATT, CDR2 SNEGSKA, per germline (reference sequence). The CDR3 extends over 17 amino acids. Trimming stripped 3 bases from V and 4 bases from J, with 24 bases between. The CDR3 DNA is TGCAGTGCTAGGGGAAAGGGGAACAACTCAAGGGGCACTGAAGCTTTCTTT. Amino acid sequence: CSARGKGNNSRGTEAFF.

The V call is TRBV6-2 or TRBV6-3, the J call TRBJ2-7, with D perhaps assigned TRBD1 or TRBD2 (5 bases each). From germline, CDR1 is MNHEY and CDR2 SVGEGT. This CDR3 comprises 15 residues. V was trimmed by 0 bases and J by 7 bases, leaving 16 bases between them. The CDR3: CASSYSEFGDREQYV. In DNA, the CDR3 is TGTGCCAGCAGTTACTCGGAATTCGGGGACCGTGAGCAGTACGTC.

V gene TRBV4-1 combines with J gene TRBJ2-1, with D perhaps matching TRBD2 (7 bases). CDR3 size: 16 residues. V lost 4 bases, J lost 5 bases, and 18 bases lay in between. Looked up from germline, CDR1 is MGHRA and CDR2 is YSYEKL. CDR3 bases: TGCGCCAGCAGCCCCTCGTCAAGGGGGGGTAACAATGAGCAGTTCTTC. Its protein product is CASSPSSRGGNNEQFF.

The V gene is TRBV7-3, the J gene TRBJ2-3; maybe TRBD2 (6 bases). Germline V gene sequence: CDR1 SGHTA, CDR2 FQGTGA. V was clipped by 2 bases and J by 6 bases, with 18 bases between them. CDR3 length: 16 residues. CDR3 sequence reads: CASSLVLGRRRDTQYF. The DNA for the CDR3 is TGTGCCAGCAGCTTAGTCCTGGGGAGGAGGCGGGATACGCAGTATTTT.

The chain couples TRBV28 to TRBJ1-5, with D possibly TRBD1 on 5 matching bases. Trimming cost V 6 bases and J 4 bases, with 16 bases left between them. The CDR3 covers 15 residues. Germline CDR1 is MDHEN and CDR2 is SYDVKM. The DNA for the CDR3 is TGTGCCAGCAGCCCCGAGGACATCCTAAATCAGCCCCAGCATTTT. Protein sequence: CASSPEDILNQPQHF. The entire variable domain, with the rest obtained from reference TRBV28 and TRBJ1-5, is as follows: DVKVTQSSRYLVKRTGEKVFLECVQDMDHENMFWYRQDPGLGLRLIYFSYDVKMKEKGDIPEGYSVSREKKERFSLILESASTNQTSMYLCASSPEDILNQPQHFGDGTRLSIL.

This clonotype has a handful of counts. V gene TRBV12-3 or TRBV12-4 combines with J gene TRBJ1-4; possible D gene TRBD1, 6 bases. The CDR3 contains 14 residues. V was pared by 3 bases and J by 5 bases, with 10 bases between. The CDR3 bases are TGTGCCAGCAGTTTGGGGGGGCGCAATGAAAAACTGTTTTTT. This sequence encodes CASSLGGRNEKLFF.

Note on this clonotype: Relative to the germline gene, one junction end is altered; a read error may explain this. The J gene is TRBJ2-1, the V gene TRBV6-6; no clear D gene. This CDR3 spans 13 amino acids. The germline gives CDR1 MNHNY, CDR2 SVGAGI (reference sequence). The CDR3 reads CASSYSSFNEQFF. The CDR3 DNA sequence: TGTGCCAGCAGTTACTCCTCCTTCAATGAGCAGTTCTTC.

The table lists this clonotype with many counts. V gene TRBV7-9 combines with J gene TRBJ1-5, with 9 bases identical to TRBD1. The CDR3 loop spans 16 amino acids. Germline-derived CDR1 and CDR2 are SEHNR and FQNEAQ (reference sequence). The ends lost 4 bases at V and 0 bases at J; junction bases unmatched: 4. The chain's CDR3 is CASSSSGQGSNQPQHF. In DNA form, the CDR3 reads TGTGCCAGCAGCTCCTCGGGACAGGGTAGCAATCAGCCCCAGCATTTT.

This clonotype has just a few counts. The genes are TRBV9 and TRBJ1-2; TRBD1 matches at 7 bases. The CDR3 sequence is 15 residues long. The junction had 12 bases not matched to a gene; V was cut back by 7 bases and J by 3 bases. The germline gives CDR1 SGDLS, CDR2 YYNGEE. DNA for the CDR3: TGTGCCAGCGACGGACAGGTGGGAACTGACTATGGCTACACCTTC. Protein sequence: CASDGQVGTDYGYTF. The entire variable domain, with the rest obtained from reference TRBV9 and TRBJ1-2, is as follows: DSGVTQTPKHLITATGQRVTLRCSPRSGDLSVYWYQQSLDQGLQFLIQYYNGEERAKGNILERFSAQQFPDLHSELNLSSLELGDSALYFCASDGQVGTDYGYTFGSGTRLTVV.

The chain recombines TRBV2 with TRBJ1-2, with D unresolved. CDR3 length equals 11 residues. V was trimmed by 7 bases and J by 4 bases, leaving 7 bases between them. Germline V CDR1 and CDR2: SNHLY, FYNNEI. CDR3: CASISSYGYTF. DNA of the CDR3: TGTGCCAGCATCTCCAGCTATGGCTACACCTTC.

This chain links TRBV7-6 with TRBJ2-1; a weak D match, TRBD2 (7 bases). CDR3 length: 16 amino acids. Per germline, CDR1 SGHVS and CDR2 FNYEAQ. V was pared by 1 base and J by 3 bases, with 13 bases between. CDR3 residues: CASSLGPGGHYNEQFF. The CDR3 DNA sequence: TGTGCCAGCAGCTTAGGGCCGGGGGGACACTACAATGAGCAGTTCTTC.

This CDR3 reads CASRGYENSYNEQFF. The CDR3 DNA reads as TGTGCCAGTAGGGGTTACGAGAACTCCTACAATGAGCAGTTCTTC. The chain carries TRBV19 and TRBJ2-1; no firm D call. The V gene lost 6 bases and the J gene lost 0 bases, with 12 bases spanning the gap. This CDR3 is built from 15 residues. Germline lookup yields CDR1 LNHDA and CDR2 SQIVND (reference sequence).

This clonotype was found a few times. The J gene is TRBJ1-2, the V gene TRBV6-1; perhaps TRBD1 as D (5 bases). Germline V CDR1 and CDR2: MNHNS, SASEGT. This CDR3 contains 15 residues. With 2 bases removed from V and 7 bases from J, the gap between germline ends came to 17 bases. The CDR3 DNA follows: TGTGCCAGCAGTGAACAGGGAAGGGCCCTTCCTGGCTACACCTTC. Translated: CASSEQGRALPGYTF.

This clonotype turned up a few times. This sequence joins TRBV4-3 and TRBJ1-4; TRBD1 matches at 11 bases. The germline V gene encodes CDR1 LGHNA and CDR2 YSLEER. The V segment lost 0 bases and the J segment 6 bases; nucleotides outside the gene matches: 6. The CDR3 spans 17 residues. The CDR3 coding sequence is TGCGCCAGCAGCCAAGATGGGACAGGGGGGGCCGATGAAAAACTGTTTTTT. Its translation: CASSQDGTGGADEKLFF.

V usage is TRBV12-5 and J usage is TRBJ2-1, with D tentatively TRBD2 (5 bases). Germline loops: CDR1 LGHNT, CDR2 FRNRAP. Trimming took off 6 bases at V and 5 bases at J, with 17 bases between the two ends. The CDR3 contains 15 residues. CDR3 amino acids: CASGVLDGQDNEQFF. CDR3 in DNA: TGTGCTAGTGGCGTACTAGACGGGCAGGACAATGAGCAGTTCTTC.

This clonotype was recorded a few times. The V call is TRBV6-2 or TRBV6-3, the J call TRBJ2-1; tentative D call: TRBD1 (7 bases). V was trimmed by 6 bases and J by 4 bases, leaving 22 bases between them. The germline V gene has CDR1 MNHEY and CDR2 SVGEGT. CDR3 length equals 17 residues. Written as DNA, the CDR3 is TGTGCCAGCAGAACTCTCGCCCAGGGGGACTTTTACAATGAGCAGTTCTTC. Protein sequence: CASRTLAQGDFYNEQFF.

With respect to this clonotype: A read error is possible here, since a much larger clone lies one base away. V gene TRBV7-6 combines with J gene TRBJ2-5; the D is unclear. This CDR3 has 11 amino acids. Germline assignment: CDR1 SGHVS and CDR2 FNYEAQ. V lost 4 bases to trimming and J lost 7 bases, with 7 bases between them. CDR3 coding DNA: TGTGCCAGCAGCTATTGGGGGACCCAGTACTTC. Residues: CASSYWGTQYF.

This chain links TRBV7-3 with TRBJ2-7; no clear D gene. CDR1 is SGHTA, CDR2 FQGTGA, per germline. V was clipped by 2 bases and J by 3 bases, with 11 bases between them. The CDR3 runs 14 residues. The CDR3 protein is CASSLARTDYEQYF. The CDR3 bases are TGTGCCAGCAGCTTAGCTCGGACCGACTACGAGCAGTACTTC. The full variable domain, its missing parts supplied by reference TRBV7-3 and TRBJ2-7, is GAGVSQTPSNKVTEKGKYVELRCDPISGHTALYWYRQSLGQGPEFLIYFQGTGAADDSGLPNDRFFAVRPEGSVSTLKIQRTERGDSAVYLCASSLARTDYEQYFGPGTRLTVT.

The J gene is TRBJ2-3, the V gene TRBV27; 7 bases map to TRBD2. In germline, CDR1 is MNHEY, CDR2 SMNVEV (reference sequence). The CDR3 has 15 amino acids. The junction had 7 bases not matched to a gene; V was cut back by 5 bases and J by 2 bases. The chain's CDR3 is CASSDRGVPTDTQYF. The CDR3 region has the DNA TGTGCCAGCAGTGACCGGGGGGTCCCCACAGATACGCAGTATTTT.

The chain combines TRBV7-9 with TRBJ2-7; D remains unclear. Deletions cut 1 base from V and 0 bases from J, with 13 bases between. This CDR3 has 16 amino acids. Germline CDR1 and CDR2: SEHNR and FQNEAQ (reference sequence). The CDR3 DNA is TGTGCCAGCAGCTTAGTAGGCCCCCAGAGCTCCTACGAGCAGTACTTC. It specifies CASSLVGPQSSYEQYF.

The chain is built from TRBV25-1 and TRBJ2-1, with D perhaps TRBD1 or TRBD2 (5 bases each). Trimming stripped 3 bases from V and 8 bases from J, with 14 bases between. This CDR3 spans 14 amino acids. Germline CDR1 and CDR2: MGHDK and SYGVNS. This CDR3 is CASSELLGDHEQFF. The CDR3 bases are TGTGCCAGCAGTGAGTTGCTTGGGGACCATGAGCAGTTCTTC. The variable domain in full, with the rest retrieved from reference TRBV25-1 and TRBJ2-1, is EADIYQTPRYLVIGTGKKITLECSQTMGHDKMYWYQQDPGMELHLIHYSYGVNSTEKGDLSSESTVSRIRTEHFPLTLESARPSHTSQYLCASSELLGDHEQFFGPGTRLTVL.

The V gene is TRBV27, the J gene TRBJ1-5; the D is unclear. This CDR3 region has 15 residues. CDR1 and CDR2 (germline): MNHEY, SMNVEV (reference sequence). Trimming removed 2 bases at V and 5 bases at J, with 13 bases between. The CDR3 DNA is TGTGCCAGCAGTTTAACGAGGACCCCCCATCAGCCCCAGCATTTT. This codes for CASSLTRTPHQPQHF.

V and J are TRBV10-3 and TRBJ1-2; 8 nucleotides agree with TRBD1. CDR3 size: 15 residues. Germline values: CDR1 ENHRY, CDR2 SYGVKD. Trimming cost V 8 bases and J 2 bases; bases outside gene matches: 10. The CDR3 coding sequence is TGTGCCATCCCGAGCCCCCGGGACAGGAACTATGGCTACACCTTC. Translating gives CAIPSPRDRNYGYTF.

The table lists this clonotype with a few counts. This CDR3 is CASSSAGTETQYF. Here the CDR3 DNA reads TGTGCCAGCAGTTCAGCGGGTACCGAGACCCAGTACTTC. The chain has TRBV12-3 or TRBV12-4 and TRBJ2-5; a possible D gene is TRBD2 (6 bases). The length of the CDR3 is 13 residues. The V end was cut by 4 bases, the J end by 5 bases, with 11 bases between.

A few counts support this clonotype. The rearrangement joins TRBV7-8 to TRBJ2-2; no firm D call. Germline CDR1 is SGHVS and CDR2 is FQNEAQ. V gave up 5 bases and J gave up 6 bases, with 7 bases separating them. The CDR3 runs to 12 residues. The chain's CDR3 is CASSQRAGELFF. DNA of the CDR3: TGTGCCAGCAGCCAAAGAGCCGGGGAGCTGTTTTTT.

This clonotype has ten or more counts. The CDR3 here is CASSFPSGVVNTEAFF. The CDR3 DNA reads as TGTGCCAGCAGCTTCCCCTCCGGGGTTGTGAACACTGAAGCTTTCTTT. The chain links TRBV7-8 to TRBJ1-1; D remains ambiguous. Deletions cut 3 bases from V and 0 bases from J, with 14 bases between. CDR3 length equals 16 residues. Germline-derived CDR1 and CDR2 are SGHVS and FQNEAQ.

This chain connects TRBV4-1 to TRBJ2-3, with 9 bases identical to TRBD2. The junction had 5 bases not matched to a gene; V was cut back by 4 bases and J by 6 bases. The CDR3 contains 14 residues. CDR1 and CDR2 from the germline V gene are MGHRA and YSYEKL. CDR3 DNA sequence: TGCGCCAGCAGCCCTAGCGGGGATTTGGATACGCAGTATTTT. Its protein is CASSPSGDLDTQYF.

In this sample, this clonotype turned up many times. V and J are TRBV7-8 and TRBJ2-1; TRBD1 might be the D (7 bases). This CDR3 is 15 amino acids long. Germline CDR1 and CDR2: SGHVS and FQNEAQ. The V and J ends lost 6 bases and 6 bases respectively, with 18 bases between them. In DNA, the CDR3 is TGTGCCAGCAGACCAAGACAGGGAGGTCGCAATGAGCAGTTCTTC. The encoded protein is CASRPRQGGRNEQFF.

The V call is TRBV6-5, the J call TRBJ2-1; either TRBD1 or TRBD2 may fit D (5 bases each). This CDR3 has 13 residues. Per germline, CDR1 MNHEY and CDR2 SVGAGI. Trimming stripped 4 bases from V and 7 bases from J, with 11 bases between. CDR3 residues: CASSSRGANEQFF. For the CDR3, the DNA is TGTGCCAGCAGTTCGAGGGGCGCAAATGAGCAGTTCTTC.

This sequence joins TRBV25-1 and TRBJ1-3; the D is unclear. Trimming took 4 bases from V and 0 from J, leaving 16 bases between them. The CDR3 extends over 17 amino acids. The germline V gene encodes CDR1 MGHDK and CDR2 SYGVNS. This CDR3 is CASSVPSGVHSGNTIYF. In DNA form, the CDR3 reads TGTGCCAGCAGTGTCCCTTCGGGAGTTCACTCTGGAAACACCATATATTTT. Filled out from reference TRBV25-1 and TRBJ1-3, the complete variable domain reads EADIYQTPRYLVIGTGKKITLECSQTMGHDKMYWYQQDPGMELHLIHYSYGVNSTEKGDLSSESTVSRIRTEHFPLTLESARPSHTSQYLCASSVPSGVHSGNTIYFGEGSWLTVV.